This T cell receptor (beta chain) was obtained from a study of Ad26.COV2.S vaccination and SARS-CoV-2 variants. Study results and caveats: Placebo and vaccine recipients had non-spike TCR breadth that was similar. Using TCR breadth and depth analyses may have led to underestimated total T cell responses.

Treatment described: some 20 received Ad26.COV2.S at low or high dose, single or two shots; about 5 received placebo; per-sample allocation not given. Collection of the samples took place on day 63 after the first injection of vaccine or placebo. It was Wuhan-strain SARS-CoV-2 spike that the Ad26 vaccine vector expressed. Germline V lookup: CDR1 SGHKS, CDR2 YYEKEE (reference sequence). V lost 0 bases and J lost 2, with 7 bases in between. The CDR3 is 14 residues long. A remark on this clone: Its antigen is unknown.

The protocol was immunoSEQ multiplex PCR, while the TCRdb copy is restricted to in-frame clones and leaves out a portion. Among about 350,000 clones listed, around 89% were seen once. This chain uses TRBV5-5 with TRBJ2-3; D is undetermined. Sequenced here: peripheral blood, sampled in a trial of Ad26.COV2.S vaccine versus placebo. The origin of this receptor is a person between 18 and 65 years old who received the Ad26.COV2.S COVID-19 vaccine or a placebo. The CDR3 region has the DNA TGTGCCAGCAGCTTGGGACATGTCACAGATACGCAGTATTTT. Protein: CASSLGHVTDTQYF.